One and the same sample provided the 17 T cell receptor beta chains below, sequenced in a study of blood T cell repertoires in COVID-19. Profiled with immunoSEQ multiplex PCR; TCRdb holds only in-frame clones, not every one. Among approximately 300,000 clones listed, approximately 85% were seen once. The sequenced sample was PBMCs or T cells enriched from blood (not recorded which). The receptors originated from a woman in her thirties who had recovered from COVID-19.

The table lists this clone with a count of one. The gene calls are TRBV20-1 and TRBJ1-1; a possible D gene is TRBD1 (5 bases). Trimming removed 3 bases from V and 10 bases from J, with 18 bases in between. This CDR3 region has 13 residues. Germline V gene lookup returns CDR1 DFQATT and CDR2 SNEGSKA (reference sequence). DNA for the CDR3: TGCAGTGCTAGTATGACAGTTGATATCGGAGCTTTCTTT. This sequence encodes CSASMTVDIGAFF.

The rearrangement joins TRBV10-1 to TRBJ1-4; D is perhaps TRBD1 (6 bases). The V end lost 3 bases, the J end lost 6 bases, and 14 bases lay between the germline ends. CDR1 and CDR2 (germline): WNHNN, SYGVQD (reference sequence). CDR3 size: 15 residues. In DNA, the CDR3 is TGCGCCAGCAGTGATGCTGGGGCAGGGGATGAAAAACTGTTTTTT. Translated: CASSDAGAGDEKLFF.

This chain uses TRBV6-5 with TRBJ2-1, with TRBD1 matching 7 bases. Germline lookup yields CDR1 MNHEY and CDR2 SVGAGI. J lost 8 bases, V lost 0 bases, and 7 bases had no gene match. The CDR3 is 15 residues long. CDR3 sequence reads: CASSYSDRVLDEQFF. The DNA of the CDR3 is TGTGCCAGCAGTTACTCTGACAGGGTATTGGATGAGCAGTTCTTC.

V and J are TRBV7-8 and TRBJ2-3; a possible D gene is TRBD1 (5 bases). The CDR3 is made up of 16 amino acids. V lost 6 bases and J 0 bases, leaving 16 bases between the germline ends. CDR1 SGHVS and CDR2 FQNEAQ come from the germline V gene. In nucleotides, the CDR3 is TGTGCCAGCAGACGCCCCCAGGGTCCTAGCACAGATACGCAGTATTTT. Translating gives CASRRPQGPSTDTQYF.

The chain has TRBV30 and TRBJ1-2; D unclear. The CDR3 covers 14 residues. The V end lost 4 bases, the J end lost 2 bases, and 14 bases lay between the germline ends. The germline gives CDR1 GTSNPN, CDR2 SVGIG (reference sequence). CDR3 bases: TGTGCCTGGACTAATCCCCGCTGGAACTATGGCTACACCTTC. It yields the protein CAWTNPRWNYGYTF.

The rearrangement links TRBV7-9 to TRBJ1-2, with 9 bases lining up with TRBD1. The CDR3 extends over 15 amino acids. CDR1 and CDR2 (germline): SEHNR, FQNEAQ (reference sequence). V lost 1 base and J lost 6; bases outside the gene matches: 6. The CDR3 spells CASSLVGQGVDGYTF. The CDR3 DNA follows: TGTGCCAGCAGCTTAGTGGGACAGGGTGTGGATGGCTACACCTTC.

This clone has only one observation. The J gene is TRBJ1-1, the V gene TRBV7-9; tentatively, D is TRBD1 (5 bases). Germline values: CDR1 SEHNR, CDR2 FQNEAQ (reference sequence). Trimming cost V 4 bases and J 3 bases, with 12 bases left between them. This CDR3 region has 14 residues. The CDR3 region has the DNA TGTGCCAGCAGCTCGGCTGGAGGGGACACTGAAGCTTTCTTT. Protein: CASSSAGGDTEAFF.

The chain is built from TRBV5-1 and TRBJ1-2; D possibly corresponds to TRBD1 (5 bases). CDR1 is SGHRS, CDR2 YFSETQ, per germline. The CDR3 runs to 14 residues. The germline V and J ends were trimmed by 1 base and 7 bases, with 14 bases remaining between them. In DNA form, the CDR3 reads TGCGCCAGCAGCTTGACAGGCTCCCCCTTTGGCTACACCTTC. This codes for CASSLTGSPFGYTF.

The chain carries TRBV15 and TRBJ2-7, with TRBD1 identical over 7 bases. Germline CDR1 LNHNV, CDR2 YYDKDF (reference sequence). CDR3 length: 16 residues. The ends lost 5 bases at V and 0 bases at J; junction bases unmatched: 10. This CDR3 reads CATSGGAQGDSYEQYF. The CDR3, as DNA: TGTGCCACCAGCGGAGGCGCGCAGGGGGACTCCTACGAGCAGTACTTC.

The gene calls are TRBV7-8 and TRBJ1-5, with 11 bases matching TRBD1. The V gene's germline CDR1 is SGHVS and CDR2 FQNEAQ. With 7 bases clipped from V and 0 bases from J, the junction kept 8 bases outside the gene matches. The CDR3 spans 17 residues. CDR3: CASTPGQGEYSNQPQHF. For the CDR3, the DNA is TGTGCCAGCACACCGGGACAGGGGGAATATAGCAATCAGCCCCAGCATTTT.

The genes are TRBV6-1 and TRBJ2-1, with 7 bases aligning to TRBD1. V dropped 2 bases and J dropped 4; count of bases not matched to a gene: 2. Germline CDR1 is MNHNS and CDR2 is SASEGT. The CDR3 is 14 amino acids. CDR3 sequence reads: CASSEQTGYNEQFF. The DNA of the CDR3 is TGTGCCAGCAGTGAACAGACAGGGTACAATGAGCAGTTCTTC.

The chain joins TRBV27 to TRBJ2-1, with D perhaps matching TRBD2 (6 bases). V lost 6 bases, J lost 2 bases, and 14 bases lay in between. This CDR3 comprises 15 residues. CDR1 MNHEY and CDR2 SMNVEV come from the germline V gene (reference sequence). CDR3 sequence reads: CASSPGRAAYNEQFF. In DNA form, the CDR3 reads TGTGCCAGCAGCCCCGGGAGAGCGGCCTACAATGAGCAGTTCTTC.

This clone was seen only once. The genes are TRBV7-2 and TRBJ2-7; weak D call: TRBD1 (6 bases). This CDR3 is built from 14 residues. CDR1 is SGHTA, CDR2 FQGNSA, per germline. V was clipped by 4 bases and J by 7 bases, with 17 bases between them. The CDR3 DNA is TGTGCCAGCAGCTCCTTAGGGGGACCGGGGGAGCAGTACTTC. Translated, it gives CASSSLGGPGEQYF.

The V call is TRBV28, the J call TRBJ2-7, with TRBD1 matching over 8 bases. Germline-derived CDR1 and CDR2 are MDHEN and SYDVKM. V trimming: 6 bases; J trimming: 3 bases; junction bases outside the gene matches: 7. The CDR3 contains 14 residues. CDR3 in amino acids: CASRIGQGFYEQYF. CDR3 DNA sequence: TGTGCCAGCAGAATCGGACAGGGATTCTACGAGCAGTACTTC.

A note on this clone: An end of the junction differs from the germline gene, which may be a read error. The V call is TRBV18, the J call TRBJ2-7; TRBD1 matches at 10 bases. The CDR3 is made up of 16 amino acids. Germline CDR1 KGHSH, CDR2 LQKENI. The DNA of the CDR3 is TGTGCCAGCTCGCCACGACAGGGACAGGGGCCCTACGAGCAGTACTTC. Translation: CASSPRQGQGPYEQYF.

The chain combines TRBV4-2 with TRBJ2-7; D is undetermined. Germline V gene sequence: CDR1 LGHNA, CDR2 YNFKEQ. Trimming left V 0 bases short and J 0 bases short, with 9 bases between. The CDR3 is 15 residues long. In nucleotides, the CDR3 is TGTGCCAGCAGCCAAGATAGTGGTAGCTCCTACGAGCAGTACTTC. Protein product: CASSQDSGSSYEQYF.

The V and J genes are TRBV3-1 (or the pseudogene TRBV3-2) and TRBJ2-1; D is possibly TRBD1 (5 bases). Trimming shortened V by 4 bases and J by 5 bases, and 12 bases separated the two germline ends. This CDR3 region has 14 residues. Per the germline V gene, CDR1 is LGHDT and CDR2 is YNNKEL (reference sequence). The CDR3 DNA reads TGTGCCAGCAGCCCCTCCGACAGCGACAATGAGCAGTTCTTC. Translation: CASSPSDSDNEQFF.